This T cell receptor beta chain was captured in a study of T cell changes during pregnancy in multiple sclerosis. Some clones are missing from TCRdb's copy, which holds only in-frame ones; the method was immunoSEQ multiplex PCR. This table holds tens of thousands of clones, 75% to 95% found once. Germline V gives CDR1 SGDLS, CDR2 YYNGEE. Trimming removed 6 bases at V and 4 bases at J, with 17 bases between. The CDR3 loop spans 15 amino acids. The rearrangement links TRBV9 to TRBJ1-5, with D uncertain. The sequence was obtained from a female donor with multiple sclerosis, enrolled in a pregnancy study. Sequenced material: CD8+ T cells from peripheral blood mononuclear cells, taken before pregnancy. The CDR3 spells CASNLGGQLNQPQHF. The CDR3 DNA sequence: TGTGCCAGCAACTTGGGCGGGCAGTTGAATCAGCCCCAGCATTTT.